The entry below describes one T cell receptor beta chain. The antigen it recognizes is unknown. No clone much larger than this one lies a single base away; base qualities are absent. The time point label here, explained by the study, means: pre-sensitization, week 0. Taken with the paper, the label for treatment or condition translates to: therapeutic diphenylcyclopropenone sensitization with weekly scalp DPC. Total RNA was extracted from unfractionated whole blood that had been collected in Tempus Blood RNA tubes. At every patch-test visit, the blood draw took place before the patch test was put on. Patients were eligible if aged 18 to 70, diagnosed with alopecia and judged suitable for DPC therapy, and pregnant patients were excluded. At the junction V is shortened by 3 bases and J by 2 bases, with 7 bases in between. From a lookup of the germline V gene, CDR1 and CDR2 are ENHRY and SYGVKD. There are 13 amino acids in the CDR3, from cysteine to phenylalanine inclusive. The sequence is cut down to CDR3 DNA, 39 bases in frame from base 1.

This entry is derived from a study of human T cells and chemical hapten exposure (dated by TCRdb to about 2021). Regarding the research as a whole: For sensitization, 2% DPC in acetone was applied to a roughly 2 cm by roughly 2 cm area of upper inner arm skin. From each blood RNA sample, both TCR alpha and TCR beta chains were sequenced. Patch testing was performed on the upper back with Finn chambers containing 0.01% DPC, and the patch tests were scored after 6 days according to International Contact Dermatitis Research Group standards. Throughout the approximately 24-week study period, patients were also given weekly therapeutic DPC doses on the scalp. The study tracked peripheral blood TCR repertoire changes in vivo during primary and secondary sensitization to the hapten diphenylcyclopropenone (DPC) in alopecia patients. Blood samples were taken from patients before sensitization (week 0) and then at 2, 6 and about 24 weeks after DPC sensitization. Blood for TCR sequencing was provided by twenty-nine alopecia patients at one to four time points (pre-sensitization, 2, 6 and 24 weeks). Libraries were pooled for sequencing, and variation in per-sample TCR yields was attributed mainly to small differences in library volumes within the pool. The patient cohort, mostly female, included alopecia areata with under or over 50% scalp involvement, alopecia totalis and alopecia universalis. The full study reports these points: A positive correlation was found between the number of PT1 expanded TCRs and patch test score, with significance reached at thresholds 8, 16 and 32 but not 4. Expanded TCRs formed significantly more large CDR3 similarity clusters than pre-sensitization or healthy control sets, consistent with antigen-driven responses. Because every patient had alopecia, a presumed autoimmune disease, the patients' immune response might differ from that of healthy individuals. No change with DPC sensitization was found in the number of TCRs above 1 in 1000 frequency, and no evidence of global repertoire structure alterations was found. After repeated subsampling, changes were observed in the strength of the expansion versus patch-test correlation and in the threshold at which the correlation became significant.

Library creation used RACE. Sequencing was carried out with a NextSeq 500. During library preparation, unique molecular identifiers were attached to individual cDNA molecules so that TCRs could be counted quantitatively and reproducibly. The authors' pipeline ran thus. A median of approximately 96,000 TCRs per sample was observed, with a range of 23,224 to 690,600. The Decombinator software suite was used to annotate V, J and CDR3 in the TCR reads. To make PS versus PT1 abundance plots, every sample was subsampled to the same number of TCRs (28,000). Expanded TCRs were defined as absent before sensitization and observed at least eight times at the 2-week time point. TCRdb took the public reads, trimmed them with fastp at Q25, ran MiXCR for clone calling and kept in-frame beta chains. When rows share a CDR3 protein, they turn into one entry using the most common DNA and genes. These V and J calls rely on TCRdb rather than the paper's analysis. This sample comprises tens of thousands of distinct CDR3 sequences, more than 9% of them detected only once. The ten largest make up roughly 9% of the sample.

The receptor's source is a woman in her 30s with alopecia areata. Some clones in this sample may be carry-over from other donors' samples. Here the chain combines TRBV10-3 and TRBJ2-5; confidence is insufficient to name the D gene. Sequenced here: whole blood, sampled in connection with sensitization to the hapten diphenylcyclopropenone (DPC). CDR3 region: CAISDQVQETQYF. The DNA sequence follows: TGTGCCATCAGTGATCAGGTACAAGAGACCCAGTACTTC.